The following is a T cell receptor beta chain sequence with its context. Its antigen is undetermined. The data are from a study of shared clonotypes between healthy human individuals. Points from the study as a whole: Researchers sampled only blood; tissue repertoires likely differ.

Trimming left V 7 bases short and J 8 bases short, with 17 bases between. CDR1 and CDR2 from the germline V gene are LNHDA and SQIVND (reference sequence). The CDR3 is 13 residues long. The table came from immunoSEQ multiplex PCR; TCRdb's copy has only in-frame clones and leaves some out. The top ten hold approximately 12% of the sample, which has some 500,000 clones, around 77% seen once. The chain carries TRBV19 and TRBJ1-2; tentatively, D is TRBD1 (5 bases). The clonotype was recovered from a woman aged 35 to 49 in good health. Some clones in this sample may be carry-over from other donors' samples. Sequenced: PBMCs. CDR3 amino acids: CASNNRGRRGYTF. DNA for the CDR3: TGTGCCAGTAATAACCGGGGGAGGCGCGGCTACACCTTC.